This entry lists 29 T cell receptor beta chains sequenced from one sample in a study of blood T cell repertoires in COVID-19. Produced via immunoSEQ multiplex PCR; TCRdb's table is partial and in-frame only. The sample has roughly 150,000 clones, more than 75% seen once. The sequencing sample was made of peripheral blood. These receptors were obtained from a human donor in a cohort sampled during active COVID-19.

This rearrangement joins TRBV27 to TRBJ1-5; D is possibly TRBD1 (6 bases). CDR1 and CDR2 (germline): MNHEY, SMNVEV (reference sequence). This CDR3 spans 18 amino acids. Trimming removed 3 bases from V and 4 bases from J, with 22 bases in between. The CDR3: CASSFRGAGAAGNQPQHF. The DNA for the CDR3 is TGTGCCAGCAGTTTCCGTGGGGCGGGGGCCGCTGGGAATCAGCCCCAGCATTTT.

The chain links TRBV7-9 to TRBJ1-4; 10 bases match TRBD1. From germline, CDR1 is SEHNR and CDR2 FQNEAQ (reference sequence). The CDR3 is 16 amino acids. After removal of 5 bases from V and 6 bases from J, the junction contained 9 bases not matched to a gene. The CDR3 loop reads CASSRSAGTGDEKLFF. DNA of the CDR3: TGTGCCAGCAGCCGCTCGGCCGGGACAGGGGATGAAAAACTGTTTTTT. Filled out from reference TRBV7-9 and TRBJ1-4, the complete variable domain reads DTGVSQNPRHKITKRGQNVTFRCDPISEHNRLYWYRQTLGQGPEFLTYFQNEAQLEKSRLLSDRFSAERPKGSFSTLEIQRTEQGDSAMYLCASSRSAGTGDEKLFFGSGTQLSVL.

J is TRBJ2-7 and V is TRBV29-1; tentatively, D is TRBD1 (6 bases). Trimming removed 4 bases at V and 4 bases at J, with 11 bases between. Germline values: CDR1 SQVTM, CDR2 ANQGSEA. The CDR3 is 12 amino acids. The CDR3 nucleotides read TGCAGCGTTGGGACAGTAGGATACGAGCAGTACTTC. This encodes CSVGTVGYEQYF.

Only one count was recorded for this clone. The CDR3: CASSPDRGYNEQFF. The CDR3 bases are TGTGCCAGCAGTCCGGACAGGGGGTACAATGAGCAGTTCTTC. V is TRBV27 and J is TRBJ2-1; TRBD1 aligns across 10 bases. The CDR3 covers 14 residues. Germline CDR1 reads MNHEY; CDR2 reads SMNVEV (reference sequence). Unmatched junction bases numbered 2, after V lost 5 bases and J lost 4 bases.

The CDR3 DNA is TGTGCCAGCAGTTACTCATCTCGGGGAACTGAAGCTTTCTTT. Translation gives CASSYSSRGTEAFF. The chain links TRBV6-6 to TRBJ1-1, with D unclear. Trimming removed 0 bases from V and 5 bases from J, with 10 bases in between. CDR3 length: 14 amino acids. CDR1 is MNHNY and CDR2 is SVGAGI in the germline V gene (reference sequence).

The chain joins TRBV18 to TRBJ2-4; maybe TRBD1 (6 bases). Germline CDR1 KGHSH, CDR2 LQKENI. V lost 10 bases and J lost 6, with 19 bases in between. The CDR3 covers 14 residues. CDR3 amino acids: CATRDNGAGNIQYF. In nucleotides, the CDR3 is TGTGCCACCCGGGACAACGGGGCAGGAAACATTCAGTACTTC. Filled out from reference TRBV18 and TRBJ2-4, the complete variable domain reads NAGVMQNPRHLVRRRGQEARLRCSPMKGHSHVYWYRQLPEEGLKFMVYLQKENIIDESGMPKERFSAEFPKEGPSILRIQQVVRGDSAAYFCATRDNGAGNIQYFGAGTRLSVL.

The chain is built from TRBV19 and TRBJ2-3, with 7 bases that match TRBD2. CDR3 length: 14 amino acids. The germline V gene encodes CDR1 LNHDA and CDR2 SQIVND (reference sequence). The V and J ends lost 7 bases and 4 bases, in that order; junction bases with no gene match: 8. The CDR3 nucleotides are TGTGCCAGTAAACCAGCGGGGTTCCCAGATACGCAGTATTTT. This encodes CASKPAGFPDTQYF.

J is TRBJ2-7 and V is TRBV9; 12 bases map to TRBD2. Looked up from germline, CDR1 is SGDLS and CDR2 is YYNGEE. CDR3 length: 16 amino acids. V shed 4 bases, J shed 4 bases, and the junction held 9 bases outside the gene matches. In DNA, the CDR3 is TGTGCCAGCAGCAATTCGACTAGCGGGAGTTGGTACGAGCAGTACTTC. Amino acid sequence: CASSNSTSGSWYEQYF.

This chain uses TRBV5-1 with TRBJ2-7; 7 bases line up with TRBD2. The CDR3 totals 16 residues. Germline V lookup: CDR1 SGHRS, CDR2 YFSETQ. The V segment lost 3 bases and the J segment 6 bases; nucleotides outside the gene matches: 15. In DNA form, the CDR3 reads TGCGCCAGCAGCTCCCACACCGGGACTACCCGCGGCGAGCAGTACTTC. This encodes CASSSHTGTTRGEQYF.

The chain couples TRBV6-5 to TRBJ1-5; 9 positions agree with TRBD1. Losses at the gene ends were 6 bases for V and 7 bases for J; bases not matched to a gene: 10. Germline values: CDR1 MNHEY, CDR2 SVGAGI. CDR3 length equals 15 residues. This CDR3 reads CASRGTGMNYQPQHF. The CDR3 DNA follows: TGTGCCAGCAGAGGGACAGGGATGAATTACCAGCCCCAGCATTTT.

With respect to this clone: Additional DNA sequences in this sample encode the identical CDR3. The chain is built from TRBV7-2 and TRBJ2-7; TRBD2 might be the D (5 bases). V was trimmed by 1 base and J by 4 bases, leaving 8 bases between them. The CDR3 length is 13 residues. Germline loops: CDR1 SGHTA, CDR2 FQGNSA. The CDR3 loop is CASSLGSGYEQYF. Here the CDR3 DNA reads TGTGCCAGCAGCTTAGGGAGCGGTTACGAGCAGTACTTC.

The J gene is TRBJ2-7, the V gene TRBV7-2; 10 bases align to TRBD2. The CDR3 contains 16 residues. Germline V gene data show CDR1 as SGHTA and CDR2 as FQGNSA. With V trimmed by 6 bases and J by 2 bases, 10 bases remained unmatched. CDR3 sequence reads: CASRSGGTSEPYEQYF. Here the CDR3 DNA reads TGTGCCAGCAGATCTGGCGGGACTAGCGAACCCTACGAGCAGTACTTC.

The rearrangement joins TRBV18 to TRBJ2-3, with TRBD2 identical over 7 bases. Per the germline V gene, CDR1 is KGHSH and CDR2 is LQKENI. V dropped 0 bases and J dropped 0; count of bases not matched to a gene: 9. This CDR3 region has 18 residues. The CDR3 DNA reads TGTGCCAGCTCACCACCTATCCCGGGACTACCGAGCACAGATACGCAGTATTTT. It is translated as CASSPPIPGLPSTDTQYF. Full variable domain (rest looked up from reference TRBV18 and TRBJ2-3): NAGVMQNPRHLVRRRGQEARLRCSPMKGHSHVYWYRQLPEEGLKFMVYLQKENIIDESGMPKERFSAEFPKEGPSILRIQQVVRGDSAAYFCASSPPIPGLPSTDTQYFGPGTRLTVL.

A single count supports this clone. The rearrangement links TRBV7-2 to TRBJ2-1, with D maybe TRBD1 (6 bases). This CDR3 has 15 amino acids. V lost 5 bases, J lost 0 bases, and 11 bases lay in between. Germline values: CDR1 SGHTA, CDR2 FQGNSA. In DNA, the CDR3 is TGTGCCAGCAGCCCCTGGGACACCTCCTACAATGAGCAGTTCTTC. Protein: CASSPWDTSYNEQFF.

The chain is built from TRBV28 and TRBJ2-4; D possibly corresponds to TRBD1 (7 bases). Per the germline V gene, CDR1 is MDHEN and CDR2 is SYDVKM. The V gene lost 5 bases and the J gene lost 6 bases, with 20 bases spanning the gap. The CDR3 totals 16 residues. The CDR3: CASSDSDAGQRNIQYF. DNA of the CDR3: TGTGCCAGCAGTGACTCAGACGCGGGACAGAGAAACATTCAGTACTTC.

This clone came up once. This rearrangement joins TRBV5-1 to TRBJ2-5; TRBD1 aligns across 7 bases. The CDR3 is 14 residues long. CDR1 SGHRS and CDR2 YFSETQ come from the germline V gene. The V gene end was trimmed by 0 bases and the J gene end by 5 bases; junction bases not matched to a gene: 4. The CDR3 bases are TGCGCCAGCAGCTTGGGACAGGGAAAGGAGACCCAGTACTTC. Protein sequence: CASSLGQGKETQYF. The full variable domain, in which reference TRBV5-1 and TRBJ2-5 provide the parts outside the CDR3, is KAGVTQTPRYLIKTRGQQVTLSCSPISGHRSVSWYQQTPGQGLQFLFEYFSETQRNKGNFPGRFSGRQFSNSRSEMNVSTLELGDSALYLCASSLGQGKETQYFGPGTRLLVL.

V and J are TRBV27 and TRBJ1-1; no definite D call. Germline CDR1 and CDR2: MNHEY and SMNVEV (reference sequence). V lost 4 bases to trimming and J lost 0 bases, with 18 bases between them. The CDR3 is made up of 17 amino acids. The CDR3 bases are TGTGCCAGCAGTTCCACTGACGCGGGTCTACTGAACACTGAAGCTTTCTTT. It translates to CASSSTDAGLLNTEAFF.

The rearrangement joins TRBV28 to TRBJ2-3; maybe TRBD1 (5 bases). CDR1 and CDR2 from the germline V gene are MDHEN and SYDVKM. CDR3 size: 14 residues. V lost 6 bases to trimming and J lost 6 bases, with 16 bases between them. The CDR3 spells CASSLGQVRDTQYF. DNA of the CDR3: TGTGCCAGCAGCCTGGGGCAAGTGAGGGATACGCAGTATTTT.

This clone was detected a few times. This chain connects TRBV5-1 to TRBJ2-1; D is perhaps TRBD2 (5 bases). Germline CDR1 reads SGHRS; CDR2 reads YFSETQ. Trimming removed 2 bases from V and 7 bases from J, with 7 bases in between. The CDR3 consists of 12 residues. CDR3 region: CASSFSVNEQFF. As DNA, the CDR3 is TGCGCCAGCAGCTTTAGCGTTAATGAGCAGTTCTTC.

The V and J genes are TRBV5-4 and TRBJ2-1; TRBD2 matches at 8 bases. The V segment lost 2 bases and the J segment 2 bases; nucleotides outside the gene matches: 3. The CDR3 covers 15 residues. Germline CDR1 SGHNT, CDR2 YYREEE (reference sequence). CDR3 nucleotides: TGTGCCAGCAGCTTCGCGGGAGGAACCTACAATGAGCAGTTCTTC. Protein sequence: CASSFAGGTYNEQFF. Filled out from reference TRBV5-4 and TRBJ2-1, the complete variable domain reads ETGVTQSPTHLIKTRGQQVTLRCSSQSGHNTVSWYQQALGQGPQFIFQYYREEENGRGNFPPRFSGLQFPNYSSELNVNALELDDSALYLCASSFAGGTYNEQFFGPGTRLTVL.

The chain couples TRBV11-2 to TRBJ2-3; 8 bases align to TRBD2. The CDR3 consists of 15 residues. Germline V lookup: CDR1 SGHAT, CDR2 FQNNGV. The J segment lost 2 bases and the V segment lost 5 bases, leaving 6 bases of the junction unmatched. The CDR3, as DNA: TGTGCCAGCAGCGCCACTAGCGGCTTCACAGATACGCAGTATTTT. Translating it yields CASSATSGFTDTQYF.

CDR3 loop: CASSPPGPVGREKLFF. CDR3 nucleotides: TGTGCCAGCTCACCACCGGGCCCAGTGGGCCGTGAAAAACTGTTTTTT. This sequence joins TRBV18 and TRBJ1-4; no definite D call. CDR3 length equals 16 residues. V dropped 0 bases and J dropped 7 bases, with 15 bases sitting between them. Germline CDR1 reads KGHSH; CDR2 reads LQKENI.

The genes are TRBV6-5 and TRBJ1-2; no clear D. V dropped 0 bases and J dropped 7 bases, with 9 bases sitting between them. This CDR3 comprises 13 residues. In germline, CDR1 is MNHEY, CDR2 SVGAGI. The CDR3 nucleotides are TGTGCCAGCAGTTACTCGGAGGGAAGTGGCTACACCTTC. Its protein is CASSYSEGSGYTF.

The CDR3 region has the DNA TGTGCCAGCAGCTTAGACTCCAGGACTGACGGCGAGCAGTACTTC. This encodes CASSLDSRTDGEQYF. The chain joins TRBV11-2 to TRBJ2-7; tentative D call: TRBD2 (5 bases). Germline-derived CDR1 and CDR2 are SGHAT and FQNNGV. CDR3 size: 15 residues. V lost 0 bases and J 6 bases, leaving 15 bases between the germline ends. The variable domain in full, completed from reference TRBV11-2 and TRBJ2-7, reads EAGVAQSPRYKIIEKRQSVAFWCNPISGHATLYWYQQILGQGPKLLIQFQNNGVVDDSQLPKDRFSAERLKGVDSTLKIQPAKLEDSAVYLCASSLDSRTDGEQYFGPGTRLTVT.

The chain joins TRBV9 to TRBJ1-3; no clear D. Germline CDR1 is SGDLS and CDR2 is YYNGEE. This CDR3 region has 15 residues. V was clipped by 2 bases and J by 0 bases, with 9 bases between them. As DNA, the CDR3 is TGTGCCAGCAGCGTTACAGCTTTCTCTGGAAACACCATATATTTT. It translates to CASSVTAFSGNTIYF.

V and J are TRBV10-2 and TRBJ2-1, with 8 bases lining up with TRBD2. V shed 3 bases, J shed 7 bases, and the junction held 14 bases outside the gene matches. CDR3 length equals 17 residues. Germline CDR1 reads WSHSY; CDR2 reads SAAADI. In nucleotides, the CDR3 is TGCGCCAGCAGTGATTTAACGTCCAGCGGGAGTAGGAATGAGCAGTTCTTC. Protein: CASSDLTSSGSRNEQFF.

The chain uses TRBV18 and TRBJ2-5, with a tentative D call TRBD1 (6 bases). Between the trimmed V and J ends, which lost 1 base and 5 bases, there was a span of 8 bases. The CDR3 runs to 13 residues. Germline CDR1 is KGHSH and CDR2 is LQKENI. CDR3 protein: CASSPLQGETQYF. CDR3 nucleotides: TGTGCCAGCTCACCACTCCAGGGGGAGACCCAGTACTTC.

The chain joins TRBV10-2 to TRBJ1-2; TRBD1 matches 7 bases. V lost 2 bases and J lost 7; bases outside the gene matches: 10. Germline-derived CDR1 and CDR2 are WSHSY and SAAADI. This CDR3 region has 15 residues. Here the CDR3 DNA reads TGCGCCAGCAGTGAGGCGTTTGAGGGGGCGCGTGGCTACACCTTC. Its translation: CASSEAFEGARGYTF.

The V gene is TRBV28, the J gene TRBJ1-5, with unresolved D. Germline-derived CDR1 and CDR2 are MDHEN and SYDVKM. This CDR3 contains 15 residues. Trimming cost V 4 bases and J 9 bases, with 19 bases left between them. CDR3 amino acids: CASSSTGAGNGPQHF. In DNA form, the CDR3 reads TGTGCCAGCAGTTCTACGGGAGCGGGGAATGGGCCCCAGCATTTT.